The TCR beta chain under discussion was sequenced for a study of blood T cells in healthy people across ages. The use of a sample-barcoded 5' primer and a J-beta primer mix characterized a second PCR of 7 to 11 cycles. TCRdb itself ran the 5' RACE reads through MiXCR, one entry per CDR3 protein. The sample includes over 950,000 distinct CDR3 sequences, roughly 47% of them seen just once. Germline-derived CDR1 and CDR2 are LGHDT and YNNKEL (reference sequence). The CDR3 extends over 17 amino acids. To note about this clonotype: One end of the junction is discordant with germline, which a read error may explain.

The material sequenced was blood. This clonotype was obtained from a woman in her fifties or sixties in good health. The rearrangement joins TRBV3-1 to TRBJ1-6; D call uncertain. DNA of the CDR3: TGTGCCAGCAGCCACATCAGCGGAATAAACTATAATTCACCCCCCCACTTT. Protein: CASSHISGINYNSPPHF.